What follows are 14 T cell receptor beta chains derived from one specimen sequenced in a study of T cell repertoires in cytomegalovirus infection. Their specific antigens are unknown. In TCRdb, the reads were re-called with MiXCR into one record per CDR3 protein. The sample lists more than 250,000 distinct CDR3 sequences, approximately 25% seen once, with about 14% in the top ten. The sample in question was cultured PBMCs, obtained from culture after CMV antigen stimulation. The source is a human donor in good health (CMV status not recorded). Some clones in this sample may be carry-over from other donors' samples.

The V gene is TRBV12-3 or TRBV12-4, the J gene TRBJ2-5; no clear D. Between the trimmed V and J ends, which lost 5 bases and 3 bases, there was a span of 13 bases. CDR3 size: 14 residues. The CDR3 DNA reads TGTGCCAGCAGTCCATGGCCCCGGGAAGAGACCCAGTACTTC. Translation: CASSPWPREETQYF.

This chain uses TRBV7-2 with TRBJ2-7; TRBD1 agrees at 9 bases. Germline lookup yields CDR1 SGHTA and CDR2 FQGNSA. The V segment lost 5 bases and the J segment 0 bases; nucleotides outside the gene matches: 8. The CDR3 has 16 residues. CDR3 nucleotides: TGTGCCAGCAGCGTGGACAGGGGAAAGACCTCCTACGAGCAGTACTTC. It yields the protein CASSVDRGKTSYEQYF.

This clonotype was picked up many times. CDR3 loop: CASSLVGLAGIRTDTQYF. The CDR3 bases are TGTGCCAGCAGCTTAGTGGGACTAGCGGGGATACGCACAGATACGCAGTATTTT. The rearrangement links TRBV7-2 to TRBJ2-3; 13 nucleotides line up with TRBD2. V lost 1 base and J lost 1; bases outside the gene matches: 5. The V gene's germline CDR1 is SGHTA and CDR2 FQGNSA. The CDR3 is 18 residues long.

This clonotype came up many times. For the CDR3, the DNA is TGTGCCAGCAGCTTAGCCGGGAGGGGGGACATTCAGTACTTC. This sequence encodes CASSLAGRGDIQYF. V and J are TRBV7-9 and TRBJ2-4; 8 bases are a match to TRBD2. This CDR3 is 14 amino acids long. Germline lookup yields CDR1 SEHNR and CDR2 FQNEAQ (reference sequence). V dropped 0 bases and J dropped 8; count of bases not matched to a gene: 3.

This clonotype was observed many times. The CDR3 coding sequence is TGTGCCAGTAGTGAGCTTTCAGGTCACAATGAGCAGTTCTTC. Encoded protein: CASSELSGHNEQFF. The J gene is TRBJ2-1, the V gene TRBV19; D unclear. V was cut by 5 bases and J by 5 bases, with 13 bases left in between. The CDR3 totals 14 residues. In germline, CDR1 is LNHDA, CDR2 SQIVND (reference sequence).

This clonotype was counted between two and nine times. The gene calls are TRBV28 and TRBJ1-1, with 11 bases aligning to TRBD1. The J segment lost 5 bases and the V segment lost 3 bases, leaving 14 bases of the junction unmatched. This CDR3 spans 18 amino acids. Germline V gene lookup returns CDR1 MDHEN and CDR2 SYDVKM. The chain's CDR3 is CASSFKLRGQGGKTEAFF. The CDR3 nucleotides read TGTGCCAGCAGTTTTAAATTGAGGGGACAGGGGGGGAAGACTGAAGCTTTCTTT.

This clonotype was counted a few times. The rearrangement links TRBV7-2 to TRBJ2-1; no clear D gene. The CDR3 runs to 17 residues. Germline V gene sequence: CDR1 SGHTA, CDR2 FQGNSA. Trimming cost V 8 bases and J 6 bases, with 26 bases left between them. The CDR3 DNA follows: TGTGCCAGCTGTAGGGCCCACCCCTCCCGGGTACTCAATGAGCAGTTCTTC. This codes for CASCRAHPSRVLNEQFF.

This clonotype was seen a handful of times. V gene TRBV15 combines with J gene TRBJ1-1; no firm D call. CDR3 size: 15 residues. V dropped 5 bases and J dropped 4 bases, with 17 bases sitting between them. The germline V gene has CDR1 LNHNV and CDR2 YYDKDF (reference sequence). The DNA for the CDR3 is TGTGCCACCAGCCCCTCGCGAGGGAGTTCCACTGAAGCTTTCTTT. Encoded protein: CATSPSRGSSTEAFF.

The CDR3 loop reads CSAPLAGPNNEQFF. Here the CDR3 DNA reads TGCAGTGCGCCACTAGCGGGACCGAACAATGAGCAGTTCTTC. The chain carries TRBV20-1 and TRBJ2-1, with 10 bases identical to TRBD2. Germline CDR1 and CDR2: DFQATT and SNEGSKA (reference sequence). This CDR3 region has 14 residues. J was trimmed by 5 bases and V by 6 bases; bases with no gene match: 7.

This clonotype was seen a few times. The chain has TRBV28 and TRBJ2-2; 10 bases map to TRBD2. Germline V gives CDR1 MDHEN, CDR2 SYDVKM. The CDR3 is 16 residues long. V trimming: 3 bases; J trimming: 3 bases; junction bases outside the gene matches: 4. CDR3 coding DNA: TGTGCCAGCAGTTTCAGCGGGAGGGGGGACACCGGGGAGCTGTTTTTT. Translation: CASSFSGRGDTGELFF.

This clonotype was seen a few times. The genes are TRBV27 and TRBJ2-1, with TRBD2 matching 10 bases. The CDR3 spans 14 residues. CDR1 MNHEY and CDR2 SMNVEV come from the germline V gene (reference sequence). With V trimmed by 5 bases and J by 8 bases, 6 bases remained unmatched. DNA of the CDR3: TGTGCCAGCAGTAGCCTAGCGGGAGTAGATGAGCAGTTCTTC. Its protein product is CASSSLAGVDEQFF.

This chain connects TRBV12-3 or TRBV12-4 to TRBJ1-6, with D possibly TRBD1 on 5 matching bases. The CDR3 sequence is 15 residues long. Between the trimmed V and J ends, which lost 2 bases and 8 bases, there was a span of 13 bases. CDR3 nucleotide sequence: TGTGCCAGCAGTTTATGGGTCTCGGGGGATTCACCCCTCCACTTT. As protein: CASSLWVSGDSPLHF.

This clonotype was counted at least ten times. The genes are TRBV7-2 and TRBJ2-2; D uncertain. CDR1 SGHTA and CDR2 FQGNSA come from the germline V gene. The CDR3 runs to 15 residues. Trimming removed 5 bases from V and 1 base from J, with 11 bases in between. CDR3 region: CASSPIMGNTGELFF. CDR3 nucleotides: TGTGCCAGCAGCCCGATCATGGGGAACACCGGGGAGCTGTTTTTT.

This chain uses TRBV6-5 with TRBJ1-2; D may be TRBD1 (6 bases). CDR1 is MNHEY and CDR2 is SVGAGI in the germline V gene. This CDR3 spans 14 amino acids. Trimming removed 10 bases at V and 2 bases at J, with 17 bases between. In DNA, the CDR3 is TGTGCCACCAAACAGGGAAGCGAGAACTATGGCTACACCTTC. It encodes CATKQGSENYGYTF.